This T cell receptor beta chain emerged from a study of T cell repertoires in cytomegalovirus infection (dated by TCRdb to 2018 to 2020). A note on the overall study: The HLA type of each donor mattered for the analysis, because public TCR beta signatures pointed to carriage of CMV infection along with the matching HLA type. General conclusions and limits of the study: The ex vivo response was dominated by HLA-C-restricted CMV-specific TCR beta clonotypes, and the single most frequent clonotype in two of eight donors was supplied by these HLA-C-restricted clonotypes. In both this cohort and an independent cohort of a few hundred donors, the cumulative frequency of public TCR beta family members distinguished carriers of CMV infection plus the relevant HLA type.

With respect to this clonotype: This receptor's antigen is unknown. Since a much larger clone is just one base distant, this may be a read error.

For sequencing, an Illumina HiSeq 1500 was employed. Using fastp trimming at Q25 and MiXCR clonotype assembly, TCRdb reanalyzed the public sequencing data and kept in-frame beta chains. Rows merge per CDR3 protein into single entries with the most common DNA and genes. The sample table lists hundreds of thousands of distinct CDR3 sequences, approximately 25% of them with a count of one. 7% to 9% of the sample is in the top ten clones. The CDR3 contains 14 residues, cysteine and phenylalanine counted. The only DNA kept is the CDR3, 42 bases in frame from the first base. The germline V gene yields MNHEY for CDR1 and SVGEGT for CDR2.

Input material: CD8+ T cells from PBMCs. This clonotype was obtained from a human donor in good health (CMV status not recorded). Some clones in this sample may be carry-over from other donors' samples. The rearranged chain carries TRBV6-2 or TRBV6-3 and TRBJ2-1; no D segment can be confidently identified. In nucleotides, the sequence is TGTGCCAGCAGGTACTCAACTAACTACAATGAGCAGTTCTTC. It specifies CASRYSTNYNEQFF.